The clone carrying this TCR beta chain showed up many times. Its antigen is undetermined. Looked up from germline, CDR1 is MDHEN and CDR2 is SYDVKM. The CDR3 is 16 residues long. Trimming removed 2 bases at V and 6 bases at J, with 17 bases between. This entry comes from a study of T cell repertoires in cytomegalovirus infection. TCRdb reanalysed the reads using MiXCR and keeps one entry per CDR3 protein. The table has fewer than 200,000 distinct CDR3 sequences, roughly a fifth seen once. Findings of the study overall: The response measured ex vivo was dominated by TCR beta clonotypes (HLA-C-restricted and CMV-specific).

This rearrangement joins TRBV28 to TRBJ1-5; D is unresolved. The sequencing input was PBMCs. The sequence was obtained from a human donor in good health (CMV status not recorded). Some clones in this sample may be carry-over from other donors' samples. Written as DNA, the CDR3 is TGTGCCAGCAGTTTAGAGAGGACCTCGCAGAGTCAGCCCCAGCATTTT. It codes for CASSLERTSQSQPQHF. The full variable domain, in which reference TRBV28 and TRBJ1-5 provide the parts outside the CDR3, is DVKVTQSSRYLVKRTGEKVFLECVQDMDHENMFWYRQDPGLGLRLIYFSYDVKMKEKGDIPEGYSVSREKKERFSLILESASTNQTSMYLCASSLERTSQSQPQHFGDGTRLSIL.